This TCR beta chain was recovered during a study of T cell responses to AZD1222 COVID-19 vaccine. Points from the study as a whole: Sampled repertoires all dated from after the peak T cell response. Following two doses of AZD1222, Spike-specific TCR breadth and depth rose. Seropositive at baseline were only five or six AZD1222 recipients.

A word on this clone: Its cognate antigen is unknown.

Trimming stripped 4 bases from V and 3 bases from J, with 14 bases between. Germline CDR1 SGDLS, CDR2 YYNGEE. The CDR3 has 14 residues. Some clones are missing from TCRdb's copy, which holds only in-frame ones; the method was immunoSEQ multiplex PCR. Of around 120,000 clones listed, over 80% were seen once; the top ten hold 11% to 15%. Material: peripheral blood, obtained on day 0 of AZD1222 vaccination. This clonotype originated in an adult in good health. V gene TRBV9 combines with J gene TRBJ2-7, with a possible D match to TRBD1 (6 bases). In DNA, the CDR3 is TGTGCCAGCAGCCCGACCGGGACAATCTACGAGCAGTACTTC. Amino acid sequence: CASSPTGTIYEQYF.